A selection of T cell receptor beta chains follows, all from one sample in a study of regulatory T cells in long-lasting Graves disease. MiXCR, applied by TCRdb to the multiplex PCR reads, yields one record per CDR3 protein. The sample has some 600,000 distinct CDR3 sequences; more than 15% are singletons. The sample was also linked to a second study, of T cells in Graves' hyperthyroidism and ophthalmopathy.

Here the sequenced sample was peripheral blood mononuclear cells (PBMCs), taken at new diagnosis, from a patient treated with antithyroid drugs. These receptors originate from a young man with Graves disease. The conserved cysteine and the conserved F or W are not part of the CDR3 here. A D gene is named only where the DNA matches it firmly.

D | J | V | CDR3
TRBD2 | TRBJ2-7 | TRBV12-3/TRBV12-4 | ASSFEGAGADYEQY
- | TRBJ2-7 | TRBV27 | ASSLVRDKFYEQY
- | TRBJ1-3 | TRBV2 | ASSEARGYTIY
- | TRBJ2-5 | TRBV10-3 | AISAGTLGETQY
TRBD1 | TRBJ2-2 | TRBV12-3/TRBV12-4 | ASSRGQGDGELF
- | TRBJ2-7 | TRBV18 | ASSPIMDDEQY
- | TRBJ2-3 | TRBV3-1 | ASSQGRISTDTQY
- | TRBJ2-2 | TRBV9 | ASSVHMNTGELF
- | TRBJ2-1 | TRBV3-1 | ASSQTGTGRNEQF
TRBD1 | TRBJ2-1 | TRBV7-9 | ASSSPFTGQGLYNEQF
TRBD1 | TRBJ2-1 | TRBV7-9 | ASSTGTGNYNEQF
- | TRBJ1-4 | TRBV9 | ASSVGGRRDEKLF
TRBD1 | TRBJ2-7 | TRBV18 | ASSRGQGETYEQY
- | TRBJ2-3 | TRBV7-2 | ASSNRGRAWDTQY
- | TRBJ1-1 | TRBV2 | ASRETGNTEAF
- | TRBJ2-1 | TRBV2 | ASSPERVDYNEQF
TRBD2 | TRBJ2-3 | TRBV9 | ASSVVGLTDTQY
TRBD2 | TRBJ2-1 | TRBV28 | ASGGLAGLDQF
TRBD2 | TRBJ2-7 | TRBV20-1 | SARDPSGGGSYEQY
TRBD1 | TRBJ2-7 | TRBV6-5 | ASSYGDSSYEQY
- | TRBJ2-7 | TRBV28 | ASSLGRFGKSSYEQY
TRBD1 | TRBJ2-3 | TRBV27 | ASSAGTGIDTQY
TRBD2 | TRBJ2-3 | TRBV12-3/TRBV12-4 | ASILAGADTQY
TRBD1 | TRBJ1-5 | TRBV5-5 | ASSLVQGAWEYQPQH
- | TRBJ1-1 | TRBV12-3/TRBV12-4 | ASSRGVGRRGMNTEAF
TRBD1 | TRBJ2-7 | TRBV2 | ASRASGTGRYEQY
- | TRBJ1-6 | TRBV6-1 | ASREVRDTNSPLH
- | TRBJ2-1 | TRBV10-3 | AISESRLTFYNEQF
- | TRBJ2-5 | TRBV12-3/TRBV12-4 | ASSLTTGPSGTQY
TRBD2 | TRBJ2-2 | TRBV5-1 | ASSPTSGSTNTGELF
TRBD1 | TRBJ2-1 | TRBV24-1 | ATSAGGDRGPNEQF
- | TRBJ2-1 | TRBV12-3/TRBV12-4 | ASSLGGGLKFYNEQF